Each of the 11 T cell receptor beta chains below was sequenced from the same sample in a study of T cell changes during pregnancy in multiple sclerosis. The protocol was immunoSEQ multiplex PCR, while the TCRdb copy is restricted to in-frame clones and leaves out a portion. The sample has about 17,000 clones, about 83% seen once. The sample in question was CD8+ T cells from peripheral blood mononuclear cells, obtained in the second trimester of pregnancy. The receptors derive from a female donor in good health, enrolled as a control in a pregnancy study.

This sequence joins TRBV6-1 and TRBJ2-7; 7 nucleotides agree with TRBD1. Germline-derived CDR1 and CDR2 are MNHNS and SASEGT. This CDR3 spans 15 amino acids. The J segment lost 2 bases and the V segment lost 1 base, leaving 5 bases of the junction unmatched. CDR3: CASSEGDRATYEQYF. CDR3 coding DNA: TGTGCCAGCAGTGAAGGCGACAGGGCGACCTACGAGCAGTACTTC.

The rearrangement uses TRBV5-1 and TRBJ1-4; 9 nucleotides align to TRBD1. The CDR3 loop spans 15 amino acids. CDR1 and CDR2 (germline): SGHRS, YFSETQ. V dropped 4 bases and J dropped 7; count of bases not matched to a gene: 8. For the CDR3, the DNA is TGCGCCAGCAGCCCGGGGCCGGGACAGGGTGAAAAACTGTTTTTT. Protein product: CASSPGPGQGEKLFF.

V usage is TRBV5-6 and J usage is TRBJ1-4; 8 bases agree with TRBD1. Germline assignment: CDR1 SGHDT and CDR2 YYEEEE. The CDR3 has 17 residues. Unmatched junction bases numbered 8, after V lost 4 bases and J lost 0 bases. CDR3 residues: CASSRDRSRATNEKLFF. CDR3 DNA sequence: TGTGCCAGCAGCCGGGACAGGAGCCGTGCAACTAATGAAAAACTGTTTTTT.

This chain uses TRBV27 with TRBJ1-2, with D unclear. Trimming removed 0 bases at V and 2 bases at J, with 13 bases between. This CDR3 contains 16 residues. In germline, CDR1 is MNHEY, CDR2 SMNVEV (reference sequence). CDR3 sequence reads: CASSLSSASRNYGYTF. Here the CDR3 DNA reads TGTGCCAGCAGTTTATCGTCCGCCAGCAGGAACTATGGCTACACCTTC.

The chain is built from TRBV9 and TRBJ2-1; TRBD2 might be the D (7 bases). V lost 7 bases and J 6 bases, leaving 23 bases between the germline ends. The CDR3 covers 16 residues. Germline CDR1 SGDLS, CDR2 YYNGEE. Here the CDR3 reads CASSWGGPSLGNEQFF. Here the CDR3 DNA reads TGTGCCAGCTCCTGGGGGGGGCCTTCCCTAGGCAATGAGCAGTTCTTC.

The chain carries TRBV6-5 and TRBJ1-5; no firm D call. The CDR3 totals 14 residues. The V and J ends lost 0 bases and 2 bases respectively, with 5 bases between them. The germline V gene encodes CDR1 MNHEY and CDR2 SVGAGI. The CDR3 sequence is CASSYSRGNQPQHF. CDR3 nucleotides: TGTGCCAGCAGTTACTCCCGGGGCAATCAGCCCCAGCATTTT.

V is TRBV5-6 and J is TRBJ2-7; D gene ambiguous. CDR1 and CDR2 from the germline V gene are SGHDT and YYEEEE. This CDR3 has 14 residues. Trimming took 4 bases from V and 2 from J, leaving 13 bases between them. Here the CDR3 reads CASSRVPATYEQYF. DNA of the CDR3: TGTGCCAGCAGCCGGGTGCCCGCAACCTACGAGCAGTACTTC.

The rearrangement uses TRBV6-1 and TRBJ2-3; 9 bases agree with TRBD1. Germline V lookup: CDR1 MNHNS, CDR2 SASEGT. V gave up 10 bases and J gave up 2 bases; unmatched junction bases: 7. The CDR3 is 14 amino acids. This CDR3 reads CAIITGGFTDTQYF. The CDR3 DNA reads as TGTGCCATCATCACAGGGGGCTTCACAGATACGCAGTATTTT.

The chain links TRBV7-3 to TRBJ2-1; TRBD2 matches 16 bases. Germline CDR1 and CDR2: SGHTA and FQGTGA. The CDR3 consists of 14 residues. With V trimmed by 5 bases and J by 14 bases, 6 bases remained unmatched. The CDR3 spells CASSAGTSGGAEFF. DNA of the CDR3: TGTGCCAGCAGCGCTGGGACTAGCGGGGGGGCCGAGTTCTTC.

The chain carries TRBV27 and TRBJ1-5, with unresolved D. There are 16 residues in the CDR3. V was shortened by 6 bases and J by 1 base, with 16 bases between the two germline ends. The germline V gene has CDR1 MNHEY and CDR2 SMNVEV (reference sequence). The CDR3 DNA follows: TGTGCCAGCAGCCAAAGCCCCTCGGGAAGCAATCAGCCCCAGCATTTT. It translates to CASSQSPSGSNQPQHF.

This chain's CDR3 is CASDVSGNNSPLHF. The CDR3, as DNA: TGTGCCAGCGACGTTTCGGGGAACAATTCACCCCTCCACTTT. The genes are TRBV9 and TRBJ1-6, with no clear D. Trimming cost V 7 bases and J 7 bases, with 15 bases left between them. Per germline, CDR1 SGDLS and CDR2 YYNGEE. The CDR3 length is 14 residues.